Listed here are 21 T cell receptor beta chains from one sample, sequenced in a study of blood T cells in healthy people across ages. Alongside a J-beta primer mix, a sample-barcoded 5' primer served in a second PCR lasting roughly 7 to 11 cycles. TCRdb fed the 5' RACE reads into MiXCR, producing one record per CDR3 protein. Here the sample spans some 800,000 distinct CDR3 sequences, about 42% being singletons. Input material: blood. All receptors come from a man aged 55-75 years in good health.

V is TRBV6-1 and J is TRBJ2-3, with TRBD2 as a possible D gene (5 bases). The ends were cut back, 0 bases at V and 2 bases at J, with 9 bases in the middle. The CDR3 consists of 15 residues. Germline-derived CDR1 and CDR2 are MNHNS and SASEGT. The CDR3 spells CASSEATGITDTQYF. The CDR3 DNA reads TGTGCCAGCAGTGAAGCGACGGGGATCACAGATACGCAGTATTTT.

The V call is TRBV7-3, the J call TRBJ2-7; D is ambiguous. There are 15 residues in the CDR3. The germline V gene has CDR1 SGHTA and CDR2 FQGTGA. The germline V and J ends were trimmed by 2 bases and 2 bases, with 13 bases remaining between them. CDR3 sequence (DNA): TGTGCCAGCAGCTTAGAGTCGTCCCCGACCTACGAGCAGTACTTC. It encodes CASSLESSPTYEQYF.

About this clonotype: This sequence may be a read error, since a much larger clone differs from it by one base. J is TRBJ2-1 and V is TRBV4-1, with unresolved D. This CDR3 contains 13 residues. The ends were cut back, 4 bases at V and 10 bases at J, with 14 bases in the middle. The germline gives CDR1 MGHRA, CDR2 YSYEKL. CDR3 residues: CASSLTEVYEQFF. In DNA form, the CDR3 reads TGCGCCAGCAGCCTAACAGAGGTCTACGAGCAGTTCTTC.

This sequence joins TRBV6-2 or TRBV6-3 and TRBJ2-3; possibly TRBD2 for D (5 bases). The CDR3 contains 14 residues. The ends were cut back, 5 bases at V and 1 base at J, with 10 bases in the middle. Germline V gene lookup returns CDR1 MNHEY and CDR2 SVGEGT. CDR3 sequence: CASSNGVRTDTQYF. The CDR3 region has the DNA TGTGCCAGCAGTAACGGGGTCCGCACAGATACGCAGTATTTT.

The genes are TRBV12-3 or TRBV12-4 and TRBJ2-1; 8 nucleotides match TRBD1. V shed 5 bases, J shed 4 bases, and the junction held 4 bases outside the gene matches. The CDR3 consists of 14 residues. The CDR3 sequence is CASSGGTGYNEQFF. Written as DNA, the CDR3 is TGTGCCAGCAGTGGCGGGACAGGTTACAATGAGCAGTTCTTC.

J is TRBJ1-2 and V is TRBV6-5, with 9 positions matching TRBD1. V lost 6 bases, J lost 4 bases, and 12 bases stayed unmatched. CDR3 size: 16 residues. Per germline, CDR1 MNHEY and CDR2 SVGAGI. CDR3 residues: CASRAPGQGTSYGYTF. The DNA of the CDR3 is TGTGCCAGCAGAGCCCCGGGACAGGGAACGAGCTATGGCTACACCTTC.

This sequence joins TRBV28 and TRBJ2-1; D is possibly TRBD1 (5 bases). Germline lookup yields CDR1 MDHEN and CDR2 SYDVKM. V lost 5 bases and J 0 bases, leaving 14 bases between the germline ends. The CDR3 runs 16 residues. As DNA, the CDR3 is TGTGCCAGCAGTATCCGACAGAGGAGCTCCTACAATGAGCAGTTCTTC. Amino acids: CASSIRQRSSYNEQFF.

The CDR3 bases are TGTGCCAGCACCACAGGGGGGGGACCCCTCCACTTT. Amino acid sequence: CASTTGGGPLHF. The chain uses TRBV3-1 and TRBJ1-6, with 8 bases that match TRBD1. CDR1 is LGHDT and CDR2 is YNNKEL in the germline V gene (reference sequence). V gave up 7 bases and J gave up 12 bases; unmatched junction bases: 5. This CDR3 spans 12 amino acids.

The chain combines TRBV12-5 with TRBJ2-5; perhaps TRBD2 as D (5 bases). With 2 bases removed from V and 6 bases from J, the gap between germline ends came to 10 bases. Looked up from germline, CDR1 is LGHNT and CDR2 is FRNRAP. CDR3 length equals 13 residues. The CDR3 nucleotides read TGTGCTAGTGGTTTGCCCGGGATGAAGACCCAGTACTTC. It translates to CASGLPGMKTQYF.

This clonotype has ten or more counts. The V and J genes are TRBV28 and TRBJ1-2; D is possibly TRBD1 (6 bases). The CDR3 has 14 amino acids. The germline CDR1 and CDR2 sequences are MDHEN and SYDVKM. The V end was cut by 7 bases, the J end by 7 bases, with 19 bases between. The CDR3 DNA reads as TGTGCCAGCACACAACAGGGCCGTTTAGGTGGCTACACCTTC. Protein sequence: CASTQQGRLGGYTF.

This clonotype appeared many times. The gene calls are TRBV29-1 and TRBJ2-5; 7 bases match TRBD1. Germline V gene sequence: CDR1 SQVTM, CDR2 ANQGSEA. The CDR3 spans 13 residues. Unmatched junction bases numbered 6, after V lost 7 bases and J lost 1 base. This CDR3 reads CSARQGVQETQYF. CDR3 sequence (DNA): TGCAGCGCCCGACAGGGTGTCCAAGAGACCCAGTACTTC.

This chain connects TRBV5-1 to TRBJ1-1, with D perhaps matching TRBD1 (6 bases). The CDR3 is 16 amino acids. Trimming took off 0 bases at V and 3 bases at J, with 15 bases between the two ends. In germline, CDR1 is SGHRS, CDR2 YFSETQ. CDR3 DNA sequence: TGCGCCAGCAGCTTGGGACAGGAAAGGGTTCACACTGAAGCTTTCTTT. Its protein is CASSLGQERVHTEAFF.

The chain is built from TRBV4-1 and TRBJ2-7; 9 bases match TRBD1. Germline-derived CDR1 and CDR2 are MGHRA and YSYEKL. CDR3 size: 16 residues. V was pared by 2 bases and J by 5 bases, with 10 bases of the junction left unmatched. The CDR3 DNA reads TGCGCCAGCAGCCAACAACCCGGGACAGGGTTCGACGAGCAGTACTTC. This translates into CASSQQPGTGFDEQYF.

The chain couples TRBV4-3 to TRBJ1-1; D is possibly TRBD1 (6 bases). The CDR3 length is 16 residues. CDR1 and CDR2 (germline): LGHNA, YSLEER. V shed 0 bases and J shed 1 base, with 12 bases lying between them. CDR3 coding DNA: TGCGCCAGCAGCCAAGATCCGGGACATAAGAACACTGAAGCTTTCTTT. It specifies CASSQDPGHKNTEAFF.

This clonotype showed up just a few times. CDR3 nucleotides: TGTGCCAGCAGCTTCTTTGAGGGAAATTACGAGCAGTACTTC. This sequence encodes CASSFFEGNYEQYF. The chain combines TRBV7-9 with TRBJ2-7; D might be TRBD2 (5 bases). V lost 3 bases, J lost 4 bases, and 13 bases lay in between. CDR1 is SEHNR, CDR2 FQNEAQ, per germline (reference sequence). The CDR3 extends over 14 amino acids.

A few counts support this clonotype. V gene TRBV4-1 combines with J gene TRBJ1-1; D may be TRBD1 (5 bases). Germline V gives CDR1 MGHRA, CDR2 YSYEKL. Trimming left V 1 base short and J 7 bases short, with 16 bases between. The CDR3 is made up of 15 amino acids. The CDR3 loop is CASSQAFPGIGEAFF. The CDR3, as DNA: TGCGCCAGCAGCCAAGCGTTCCCAGGGATCGGTGAAGCTTTCTTT.

This clonotype was recorded a few times. The chain links TRBV7-2 to TRBJ2-7; 7 bases align to TRBD1. The CDR3 contains 15 residues. Germline V gene lookup returns CDR1 SGHTA and CDR2 FQGNSA. Losses at the gene ends were 2 bases for V and 3 bases for J; bases not matched to a gene: 7. The CDR3 DNA reads as TGTGCCAGCAGCTTATCGGTTAGGACAGGCTACGAGCAGTACTTC. Translating gives CASSLSVRTGYEQYF.

The chain couples TRBV6-5 to TRBJ2-2, with 7 nucleotides matching TRBD1. CDR3 length: 16 residues. The V gene's germline CDR1 is MNHEY and CDR2 SVGAGI. Trimming took 6 bases from V and 4 from J; bases not matched to a gene: 11. CDR3: CASSYAEGAITGELFF. The CDR3 nucleotides read TGTGCCAGCAGCTATGCCGAGGGGGCGATCACCGGGGAGCTGTTTTTT.

The genes are TRBV10-3 and TRBJ2-4, with 9 bases aligning to TRBD1. The J call is in doubt because the DNA end fits TRBJ2-7 better. Germline assignment: CDR1 ENHRY and CDR2 SYGVKD. The CDR3 has 16 residues. CDR3 sequence (DNA): TGTGCCATCAGTGATGGTCCGGGACAGGGTCGTTCCGAGCAGTACTTC. As protein: CAISDGPGQGRSEQYF.

A few counts support this clonotype. This chain connects TRBV7-9 to TRBJ2-3, with D possibly matching TRBD1 (6 bases). There are 16 residues in the CDR3. Trimming pared 6 bases from V and 0 bases from J, leaving 16 bases between. Germline-derived CDR1 and CDR2 are SEHNR and FQNEAQ (reference sequence). The CDR3 is CASRATTGSSTDTQYF. The CDR3 DNA reads TGTGCCAGCAGAGCGACCACAGGGTCTAGCACAGATACGCAGTATTTT.

The chain couples TRBV3-1 to TRBJ1-4; tentative D call: TRBD1 (6 bases). The germline V gene encodes CDR1 LGHDT and CDR2 YNNKEL (reference sequence). The CDR3 extends over 18 amino acids. V shed 5 bases and J shed 7 bases, with 26 bases lying between them. The CDR3 DNA reads as TGTGCCAGCAGCGACCAAGGGCGAGGGGGAGGGGAATCTGAAAAACTGTTTTTT. This codes for CASSDQGRGGGESEKLFF.